The rows below give T cell receptor beta chains drawn from one sample of a study of breast tumors, draining lymph nodes, adjacent tissues. TCRdb re-derived calls from the multiplex PCR reads in MiXCR, one entry per CDR3 protein. This table has about 180,000 distinct CDR3 sequences, 30% to 35% appearing once. The specimen was axillary lymph node tissue. All receptors come from a female donor with breast cancer. Some clones in this sample may be carry-over from other donors' samples. Both conserved end residues are part of each CDR3. The order of the fields is D gene, J gene, V gene, clone size, CDR3 protein, CDR3 DNA. A D gene is named only where the DNA matches it firmly. A row's size may be missing; if present it is once, few, many or a size class.

NA | TRBJ2-1 | TRBV10-1 | many | CATSSLANEQFF | TGCGCCACCTCCAGTCTAGCCAATGAGCAGTTCTTC
NA | TRBJ1-2 | TRBV5-6 | few | CASSLTKAARGYGYTF | TGTGCCAGCAGCTTAACTAAGGCTGCACGAGGCTATGGCTACACCTTC
NA | TRBJ1-1 | TRBV13 | NA | CASTKVGGSTEAFF | TGTGCCAGCACCAAGGTGGGGGGGAGCACTGAAGCTTTCTTT
NA | TRBJ2-2 | TRBV7-9 | many | CASSYKTVTGELFF | TGTGCCAGCAGTTATAAGACTGTCACCGGGGAGCTGTTTTTT
TRBD1 | TRBJ1-2 | TRBV7-2 | many | CASSFDRGSSNYGYTF | TGTGCCAGCAGCTTCGACAGGGGGAGTTCTAACTATGGCTACACCTTC
NA | TRBJ2-3 | TRBV10-3 | NA | CAISESADTDTQYF | TGTGCCATCAGTGAGTCAGCGGACACAGATACGCAGTATTTT
NA | TRBJ1-1 | TRBV18 | NA | CASSPGVAGFSEAFF | TGTGCCAGCTCACCAGGGGTAGCAGGTTTCTCTGAAGCTTTCTTT
TRBD1 | TRBJ1-3 | TRBV19 | many | CASSIGGQRSGNTIYF | TGTGCCAGTAGTATAGGGGGACAGCGATCTGGAAACACCATATATTTT
NA | TRBJ2-5 | TRBV7-8 | many | CASSSLAGFRQETQYF | TGTGCCAGCAGCTCCTTGGCGGGGTTTCGGCAAGAGACCCAGTACTTC
NA | TRBJ1-2 | TRBV10-3 | NA | CAISQGHSGNTF | TGTGCCATCAGCCAGGGGCACTCTGGAAACACCTTC
NA | TRBJ1-2 | TRBV12-3/TRBV12-4 | many | CASSLAQEQPYGYTF | TGTGCCAGCAGTTTAGCGCAAGAACAGCCATATGGCTACACCTTC
NA | TRBJ2-1 | TRBV25-1 | many | CASSHQTVSSYNEQFF | TGTGCCAGCAGTCACCAGACCGTTAGCTCCTACAATGAGCAGTTCTTC
NA | TRBJ1-6 | TRBV24-1 | many | CATSDLPGDGPGYNSPLHF | TGTGCCACCAGTGATTTGCCCGGAGACGGTCCCGGCTATAATTCACCCCTCCACTTT
NA | TRBJ1-5 | TRBV19 | many | CASSFGALQHF | TGTGCCAGTAGTTTCGGGGCCCTACAGCATTTT
TRBD2 | TRBJ2-3 | TRBV9 | many | CASSASGGGTDTQYF | TGTGCCAGCAGCGCAAGCGGGGGGGGCACAGATACGCAGTATTTT
NA | TRBJ2-3 | TRBV7-7 | many | CASSLAEGDTQYF | TGTGCTAGCAGCTTAGCGGAGGGAGATACGCAGTATTTT
TRBD2 | TRBJ2-3 | TRBV6-5 | many | CASSLRLAVRDTQYF | TGTGCCAGCAGTCTCCGACTAGCGGTGCGAGATACGCAGTATTTT
TRBD1 | TRBJ2-1 | TRBV3-1 | NA | CASSQQGDIDGQFF | TGTGCCAGCAGCCAACAGGGGGATATCGATGGGCAGTTCTTC
TRBD1 | TRBJ2-7 | TRBV6-5 | many | CASTKLQGQGNSKQYF | TGTGCCAGCACGAAGCTACAGGGACAGGGAAATTCTAAGCAGTACTTC
TRBD1 | TRBJ2-7 | TRBV11-2 | many | CASNFDRGYEQYF | TGTGCCAGCAACTTTGACAGGGGCTACGAGCAGTACTTC
NA | TRBJ1-1 | TRBV14 | NA | CASSQWGYTEAFF | TGTGCCAGCAGCCAGTGGGGGTACACTGAAGCTTTCTTT
NA | TRBJ1-5 | TRBV6-1 | few | CASSEYPEGIQPQHF | TGTGCCAGCAGTGAATATCCGGAGGGAATACAGCCCCAGCATTTT
NA | TRBJ2-7 | TRBV20-1 | NA | CSARTQGFEQYF | TGCAGTGCTAGAACGCAGGGCTTCGAGCAGTACTTC
TRBD2 | TRBJ2-1 | TRBV29-1 | NA | CSVEVAGGNEQFF | TGCAGCGTTGAAGTAGCGGGGGGCAATGAGCAGTTCTTC
NA | TRBJ2-1 | TRBV9 | many | CASSVGGFGEQFF | TGTGCCAGCAGCGTAGGGGGCTTTGGTGAGCAGTTCTTC
TRBD1 | TRBJ1-2 | TRBV3-1 | NA | CASSQPDRGYGYTF | TGTGCCAGCAGCCAGCCTGACAGGGGCTATGGCTACACCTTC
TRBD2 | TRBJ2-5 | TRBV12-5 | NA | CASGSSYGAGGYQETQYF | TGTGCTAGTGGTTCCTCATATGGGGCGGGAGGTTACCAAGAGACCCAGTACTTC
NA | TRBJ2-7 | TRBV20-1 | NA | CSARDYAKQTGTQNSYKQYF | TGCAGTGCTAGAGATTACGCCAAACAAACGGGGACCCAAAACTCCTACAAGCAGTACTTC
NA | TRBJ1-2 | TRBV6-1 | NA | CASSDFWFGGYTF | TGTGCCAGCAGTGATTTTTGGTTCGGCGGCTACACCTTC
TRBD2 | TRBJ2-7 | TRBV9 | many | CASSAGTRSNEQYF | TGTGCCAGCAGCGCCGGGACTAGGTCTAACGAGCAGTACTTC
NA | TRBJ2-7 | TRBV7-2 | many | CASSPGVGLGDEQYF | TGTGCCAGCAGCCCTGGGGTAGGTCTCGGCGACGAGCAGTACTTC
NA | TRBJ2-6 | TRBV4-2 | many | CASSQGRTTGANVLTF | TGTGCCAGCAGCCAAGGAAGGACTACTGGGGCCAACGTCCTGACTTTC
TRBD2 | TRBJ2-1 | TRBV29-1 | many | CSVDRLAADNEQFF | TGCAGCGTTGATCGACTAGCGGCCGACAATGAGCAGTTCTTC
NA | TRBJ1-5 | TRBV3-1 | few | CASWLAGTNQPQHF | TGTGCCAGCTGGTTGGCAGGGACAAATCAGCCCCAGCATTTT
TRBD1 | TRBJ1-2 | TRBV6-4 | many | CASSDGGWDRANGYTF | TGTGCCAGCAGTGACGGGGGTTGGGACAGGGCCAATGGCTACACCTTC
NA | TRBJ2-7 | TRBV4-1 | many | CASSQVLRGLPGAYEQYF | TGCGCCAGCAGCCAAGTGTTGCGGGGGCTACCGGGGGCCTACGAGCAGTACTTC
NA | TRBJ2-2 | TRBV5-1 | many | CASSFMNTGELFF | TGCGCCAGCAGCTTTATGAACACCGGGGAGCTGTTTTTT
NA | TRBJ2-1 | TRBV11-1 | many | CASSSNRDNEQFF | TGTGCCAGCAGCTCCAACAGGGACAATGAGCAGTTCTTC
TRBD2 | TRBJ2-5 | TRBV6-4 | NA | CASKRPSGGAQYF | TGTGCCAGCAAACGCCCTAGCGGGGGGGCCCAGTACTTC
TRBD2 | TRBJ2-6 | TRBV5-6 | many | CASSTGLAGSSGANVLTF | TGTGCCAGCAGCACCGGACTAGCGGGTTCCTCTGGGGCCAACGTCCTGACTTTC
TRBD1 | TRBJ2-1 | TRBV29-1 | NA | CSVGQGSSYNEQFF | TGCAGCGTTGGACAGGGGTCCTCCTACAATGAGCAGTTCTTC
TRBD2 | TRBJ2-3 | TRBV20-1 | many | CSAIGASGSTDTQYF | TGCAGTGCTATAGGGGCTAGCGGCTCGACAGATACGCAGTATTTT
NA | TRBJ1-4 | TRBV6-5 | many | CASRAGPARDEKLFF | TGTGCCAGCAGGGCCGGACCTGCCAGGGATGAAAAACTGTTTTTT
NA | TRBJ1-4 | TRBV7-9 | NA | CASTRDSSTNEKLFF | TGTGCCAGCACCCGTGACAGCTCAACTAATGAAAAACTGTTTTTT
NA | TRBJ2-6 | TRBV12-3/TRBV12-4 | NA | CASSSTSGANVPTF | TGTGCTAGCAGTTCCACCTCTGGGGCCAACGTCCCGACTTTC
TRBD1 | TRBJ2-1 | TRBV11-2 | few | CASSPRDRGGSYNERFF | TGTGCCAGCAGCCCAAGGGACAGGGGGGGGTCCTACAATGAGCGGTTCTTC
NA | TRBJ1-1 | TRBV19 | NA | CASSLSGVNTEAFF | TGTGCCAGTAGTTTGTCAGGGGTTAACACTGAAGCTTTCTTT